The clone carrying this T cell receptor (beta chain) was picked up one time. The antigen remains unidentified. The entry originates in a study of T cell responses to AZD1222 COVID-19 vaccine. Overall study: Second doses at about 4 or about 12 weeks were pooled. General observations from the study: Most donors were white British and more were female, and clonal diversity was possibly underestimated. Once two AZD1222 doses were given, Spike-specific TCR breadth and depth went up. None of the repertoires were sampled until the peak T cell response had passed.

The V segment lost 10 bases and the J segment 7 bases; nucleotides outside the gene matches: 10. The CDR3 spans 13 residues. Germline V gives CDR1 LNHDA, CDR2 SQIVND (reference sequence). Sequencing used immunoSEQ multiplex PCR; TCRdb keeps in-frame clones, though not all of them. This table has 84,000 or so clones, over 70% appearing once. The TCR originated in an adult in good health. The genes are TRBV19 and TRBJ2-7; TRBD1 matches at 10 bases. The sample here was peripheral blood, taken on day 0 of AZD1222 vaccination. CDR3 amino acids: CATKGTGEGEQYF. CDR3 bases: TGTGCCACTAAAGGGACAGGGGAGGGAGAGCAGTACTTC.